The TCR beta chain under discussion was sequenced for a study of blood T cell repertoires in COVID-19. Study background: Material from acute and convalescent COVID-19 was sourced from the United States, Italy and Spain. The analysed material was cDNA or gDNA that came from T cells, B-cell-depleted T cells, or PBMCs.

The V gene end was trimmed by 3 bases and the J gene end by 0 bases; junction bases not matched to a gene: 4. Germline CDR1 is SGHDT and CDR2 is YYEEEE. The CDR3 loop spans 15 amino acids. The authors' processing: Amplification with reference gene primers provided the estimates of nucleated cell counts. TCRdb keeps only in-frame clones here, not all; method: immunoSEQ multiplex PCR. For V, J and clone size, that table is used; D and trimming come from the DNA. Of fewer than 250,000 clones in the sample, under 85% were seen once. The specimen was peripheral blood. The receptor comes from a human donor in a cohort sampled during active COVID-19. The chain joins TRBV5-6 to TRBJ2-3, with 7 bases identical to TRBD1. The CDR3 region is CASSSTGISTDTQYF. As DNA, the CDR3 is TGTGCCAGCAGCTCGACAGGGATTAGCACAGATACGCAGTATTTT.